This T cell receptor beta chain originates from a study of T cells in Graves' hyperthyroidism and ophthalmopathy (dated by TCRdb to 2018 to 2020). Broadly, across the study: Peripheral blood was collected at initial diagnosis, before any treatment. Following sampling, methimazole starting at 30 mg daily was given to hyperthyroidism patients, and high-dose intravenous methylprednisolone was given to ophthalmopathy patients. To identify distinguishing TCR V-J signatures, a discovery cohort of around 100 patients was used, comprising fewer than 45 with Graves' ophthalmopathy and approximately 58 with stable Graves' hyperthyroidism. In more than 5 Graves' hyperthyroidism patients, the study also compared T-cell repertoires from thyroid tissue with T-cell repertoires from blood. The paper reports TCR Vbeta CDR3 sequencing of more than 120 peripheral blood samples: 40 to 45 ophthalmopathy, 70 to 85 hyperthyroidism and around 17 progressor patients. An independent validation cohort of around 19 hyperthyroidism patients and roughly 16 patients who later progressed to ophthalmopathy tested prospective prediction of ophthalmopathy. The approximately 97 discovery patients were randomly divided into training and test sets at a 7:3 ratio.

General findings and caveats noted by the study authors: During validation, the model predicted progression to ophthalmopathy a median of about 6.5 months ahead of onset, with just under 71% sensitivity and 72% to 80% specificity. A model built on a 13 V-J signature distinguished ophthalmopathy from stable hyperthyroidism, reaching around 87% sensitivity and 81.08% specificity in cross-validation and 80%/75% in testing. No statistical method was used to fix the sample size in advance, and group allocation was not hidden from the investigators. Blood samples also contained most of the expanded thyroid clonotypes (frequency above 0.001), which suggests that blood repertoires may reflect thyroid immune responses.

This clonotype has a count of ten or more. Its antigen remains undetermined. No much larger clone is present one base from it, and per-base qualities are unavailable. Trimming costs V 0 bases and J 6 bases, and their ends lie 13 bases apart. Looking up the germline V gene yields CDR1 SGHRS and CDR2 YFSETQ. From the cysteine up to the phenylalanine, the CDR3 has a length of 15 residues. Only CDR3 DNA remains: 45 bases, in frame from the first base. In the ophthalmopathy patients, disease was moderately to severely active, with a Clinical Activity Score of 3 or more, a NOSPECS grade of 4 or more, and a duration of less than 3 months. Patients with uncontrolled infections, other autoimmune diseases, pregnancy or lactation were excluded. Diagnoses relied on clinical symptoms, serum thyroxine and TRAb, thyroid ultrasound and orbital computed tomography. PBMCs were isolated from 10 ml of fresh peripheral blood by Ficoll-Paque density gradient centrifugation. Total RNA was extracted with Trizol reagent, and quality was checked on an Agilent 2100 Bioanalyzer.

TCR beta CDR3 regions were amplified from RNA transcripts. The first round of RT-PCR for the TCR CDR3 was performed with the HTBI primer set and the Qiagen OneStep RT-PCR kit. Libraries were constructed in a second round of multiplex PCR, after which size selection and purification were performed. Libraries were sequenced paired-end with 100 bp reads on an Illumina HiSeq2000. Per the original workflow: SOAPnuke was used to process the raw data, with reads discarded if the reads contained adapters or uncalled bases, had a mean Phred below 15, or lacked an exact constant-primer or identifier match. COPE v1.2.5 was used to merge the high-quality paired reads, and each unique nucleotide sequence was defined as a clonotype. MiTCR v1.1 was used to align the clonotypes against IMGT TRBV, TRBD and TRBJ reference segments. Analysis was restricted to V-J combinations with a frequency above 0.0001, which covered about 99% of repertoires. The TCS score was defined as F50 (clonal expansion) divided by E x V (chaos), with BLOSUM62-based TCRdist calculated between CDR3 peptides within each V-J. Welch's t-statistics and random forest reduced 500 to 550 V-J features to roughly 13, which were used in a naive Bayes classifier (R e1071). TCRdb's own reprocessing of the public reads used fastp at Q25 and MiXCR and kept productive beta chains. CDR3 protein duplicates are merged, each entry listing the most common genes and DNA. The V and J calls were determined by TCRdb, not by the authors. The sample records hundreds of thousands of distinct CDR3 sequences, 20% of which are singletons. The ten largest clones add up to about 50% of the sample.

The rearrangement joined TRBV5-1 to TRBJ2-1; the D gene assignment is perhaps TRBD1 or TRBD2, with each matching 6 bases. Sequencing used blood. The sequence was obtained from a man aged 40-55 years with Graves' ophthalmopathy. The CDR3 in this case is CASSLDPGALNEQFF. The nucleotides read TGCGCCAGCAGCTTGGATCCGGGGGCCCTCAATGAGCAGTTCTTC.